The T cell receptor beta chain described here comes from a study of T cell responses to AZD1222 COVID-19 vaccine. Study results and caveats: It should be noted that donors were predominantly white British and more often female, and clonal diversity was possibly underestimated. Just five to seven people given AZD1222 tested seropositive at baseline.

Only in-frame clones appear in the TCRdb table, and some are missing; sequencing was by immunoSEQ multiplex PCR. This sample carries roughly 120,000 clones, roughly 90% of them seen once, and the ten largest clones take 3.5% to 4.5%. Comments on this clone: Its antigen remains unknown.

The clonotype was recovered from an adult in good health. This specimen was peripheral blood, taken on day 0 of AZD1222 vaccination.

The CDR3 bases are TGTGCCAGCAGTCCCCTCGACAGGGTGTCGGACTACGAGCAGTACTTC. This codes for CASSPLDRVSDYEQYF. The V gene is TRBV2, the J gene TRBJ2-7; 7 bases match TRBD1. CDR3 size: 16 residues. Trimming cost V 5 bases and J 3 bases; bases outside gene matches: 13. Germline CDR1 and CDR2: SNHLY and FYNNEI.